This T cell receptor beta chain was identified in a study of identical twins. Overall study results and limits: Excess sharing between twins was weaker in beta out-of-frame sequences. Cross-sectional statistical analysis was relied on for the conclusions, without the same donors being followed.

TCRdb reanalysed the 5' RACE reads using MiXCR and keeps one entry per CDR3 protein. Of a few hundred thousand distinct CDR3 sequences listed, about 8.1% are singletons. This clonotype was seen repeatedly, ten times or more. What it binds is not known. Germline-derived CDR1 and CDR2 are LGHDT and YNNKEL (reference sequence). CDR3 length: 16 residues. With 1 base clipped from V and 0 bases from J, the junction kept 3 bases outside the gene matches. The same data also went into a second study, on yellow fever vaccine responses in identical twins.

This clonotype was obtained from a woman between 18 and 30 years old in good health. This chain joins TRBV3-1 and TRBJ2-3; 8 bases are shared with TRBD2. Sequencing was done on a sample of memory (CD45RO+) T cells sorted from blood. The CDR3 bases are TGTGCCAGCAGCCAAGGACTAGCGCTTAGCACAGATACGCAGTATTTT. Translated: CASSQGLALSTDTQYF.